The source of this T cell receptor beta chain is a study of T cells in Graves' hyperthyroidism and ophthalmopathy. On the study more broadly: Prior to any treatment, at the point of initial diagnosis, peripheral blood was collected.

Germline V lookup: CDR1 MNHEY, CDR2 SMNVEV (reference sequence). V lost 3 bases and J 0 bases, leaving 15 bases between the germline ends. The CDR3 is made up of 17 amino acids. The authors deemed Graves' hyperthyroidism stable absent ophthalmopathy progression within 18 months. Thyroid ultrasound, orbital computed tomography, clinical symptoms, and serum thyroxine and TRAb underpinned diagnoses. RNA transcripts gave rise to amplified TCR beta CDR3 regions. When the TCR CDR3 underwent first-round RT-PCR, the HTBI primer set was used. One entry per CDR3 protein, called by TCRdb with MiXCR from the multiplex PCR reads. This table has under 400,000 distinct CDR3 sequences, roughly 14% appearing once. This clonotype has ten or more counts. As yet, its antigen is unknown. Overall study findings and caveats: Ophthalmopathy onset followed model prediction by a median approximately 5.9 months.

The TCR comes from a woman aged 55-70 years with Graves' hyperthyroidism. This chain connects TRBV27 to TRBJ2-1, with D perhaps matching TRBD2 (5 bases). The specimen was blood. Here the CDR3 reads CASSFVPEGNSYNEQFF. The CDR3 DNA reads TGTGCCAGCAGTTTCGTCCCCGAGGGTAACTCCTACAATGAGCAGTTCTTC.